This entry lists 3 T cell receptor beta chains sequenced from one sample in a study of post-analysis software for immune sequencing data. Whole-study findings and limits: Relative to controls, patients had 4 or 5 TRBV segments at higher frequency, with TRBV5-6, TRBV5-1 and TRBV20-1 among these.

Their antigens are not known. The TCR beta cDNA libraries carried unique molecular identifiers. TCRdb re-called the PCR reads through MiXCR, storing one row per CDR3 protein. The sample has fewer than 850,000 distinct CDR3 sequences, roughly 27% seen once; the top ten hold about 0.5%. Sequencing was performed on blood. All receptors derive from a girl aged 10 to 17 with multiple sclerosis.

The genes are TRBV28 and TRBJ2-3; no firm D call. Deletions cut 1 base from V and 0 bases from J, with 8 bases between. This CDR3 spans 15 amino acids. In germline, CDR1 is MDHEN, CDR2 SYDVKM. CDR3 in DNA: TGTGCCAGCAGTTTATCGGCAACTAGCACAGATACGCAGTATTTT. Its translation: CASSLSATSTDTQYF.

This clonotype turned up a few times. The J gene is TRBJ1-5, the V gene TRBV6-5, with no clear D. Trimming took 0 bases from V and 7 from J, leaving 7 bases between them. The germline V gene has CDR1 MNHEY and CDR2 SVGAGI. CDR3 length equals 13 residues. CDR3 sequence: CASSYSSGQPQHF. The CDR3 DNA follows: TGTGCCAGCAGTTACTCCTCGGGACAGCCCCAGCATTTT.

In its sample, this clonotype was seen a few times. CDR3 in DNA: TGTGCCAGCAGCGCCCAGGGACAGGGAATAGCGGATACGCAGTATTTT. Amino acids: CASSAQGQGIADTQYF. This rearrangement joins TRBV13 to TRBJ2-3; 9 bases line up with TRBD1. The CDR3 contains 16 residues. CDR1 is PRHDT, CDR2 FYEKMQ, per germline (reference sequence). The J segment lost 6 bases and the V segment lost 5 bases, leaving 12 bases of the junction unmatched.